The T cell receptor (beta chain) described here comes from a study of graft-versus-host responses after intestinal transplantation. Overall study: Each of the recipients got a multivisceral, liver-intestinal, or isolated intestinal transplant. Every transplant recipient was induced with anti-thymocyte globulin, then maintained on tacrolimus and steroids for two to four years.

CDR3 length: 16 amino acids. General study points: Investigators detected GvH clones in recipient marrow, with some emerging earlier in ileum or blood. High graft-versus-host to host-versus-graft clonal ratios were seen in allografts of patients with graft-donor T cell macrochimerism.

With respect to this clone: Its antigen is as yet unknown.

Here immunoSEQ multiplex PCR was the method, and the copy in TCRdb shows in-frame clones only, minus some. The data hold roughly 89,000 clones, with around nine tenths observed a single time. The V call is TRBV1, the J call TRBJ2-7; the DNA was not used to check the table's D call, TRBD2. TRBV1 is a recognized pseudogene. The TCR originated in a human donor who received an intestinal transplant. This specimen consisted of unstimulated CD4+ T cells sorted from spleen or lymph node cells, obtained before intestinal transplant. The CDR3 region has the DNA TGCACCAGCAGCCAACTAGCGGGAGGAATCCCCTACGAGCAGTACTTC. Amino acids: CTSSQLAGGIPYEQYF.